This T cell receptor (beta chain) appears in the sequencing data of a study of blood T cell repertoires in COVID-19. The assay was immunoSEQ multiplex PCR, and TCRdb's table has in-frame clones only and misses some. The profile shows 30,000 to 40,000 clones, about nine tenths of them singletons. CDR3 length: 14 residues. Looked up from germline, CDR1 is SGHKS and CDR2 is YYEKEE (reference sequence). Trimming removed 2 bases from V and 4 bases from J; junction bases left unmatched: 4. The V call is TRBV5-5, the J call TRBJ1-1; 8 nucleotides align to TRBD1. The clonotype comes from a human donor in a cohort sampled during active COVID-19. Sequencing input: peripheral blood. The CDR3 protein is CASSFTGTGTEAFF. The CDR3 nucleotides are TGTGCCAGCAGCTTTACTGGGACAGGCACTGAAGCTTTCTTT.